Listed below are T cell receptor beta chains from one sample, sequenced in a study of CD8 T cells in ankylosing spondylitis. TCRdb independently ran MiXCR on the 5' RACE reads; one entry per CDR3 protein. Among about 340,000 distinct CDR3 sequences, roughly 20% were seen once, and the ten largest hold about an eighth. Material: blood, either unsorted or a sorted T cell fraction (not recorded which). The source of these receptors is a male donor with ankylosing spondylitis or in good health (not recorded which). CDR3s include the opening cysteine and the closing phenylalanine or tryptophan. Each record gives: clone size, J gene, V gene, D gene, CDR3 DNA, CDR3 protein. The D gene is left open where the match is weak. The size entry is marked missing in some rows and otherwise reads once, few, many or a size class.

- | TRBJ2-7 | TRBV5-6 | - | TGTGCCAGCAGCTTGGAGGGGCGGATCGACGAGCAGTACTTC | CASSLEGRIDEQYF
- | TRBJ2-3 | TRBV11-2 | - | TGTGCCAGCAGCTTAGGGGTAGCACAGGGAGGGACAGATACGCAGTATTTT | CASSLGVAQGGTDTQYF
few | TRBJ2-5 | TRBV10-3 | - | TGTGCCATCAGTGAGTCGGAAGGGCGCGGGGAGACCCAGTACTTC | CAISESEGRGETQYF
- | TRBJ2-7 | TRBV12-3/TRBV12-4 | - | TGTGCCAGCGTAGGGGACACCGACTACGAGCAGTACTTC | CASVGDTDYEQYF
many | TRBJ2-2 | TRBV12-3/TRBV12-4 | - | TGTGCCAGCAGTTACCTCGGGGAAAGGGGCGGGGAGCTGTTTTTT | CASSYLGERGGELFF
- | TRBJ2-3 | TRBV3-1 | TRBD2 | TGTGCCAGCAGCCAAGCTACTAGCGGACACCCTACGCAGTATTTT | CASSQATSGHPTQYF
- | TRBJ2-1 | TRBV4-1 | - | TGCGCCAGCAGCCAAGATCAGAGGCCAGACTTCAATGAGCAGTTCTTC | CASSQDQRPDFNEQFF
- | TRBJ1-1 | TRBV7-9 | - | TGTGCCAGCAGCCCCCCGGGGACCACTGAAGCTTTCTTT | CASSPPGTTEAFF
- | TRBJ1-6 | TRBV21-1 | - | TGTGCCAGCAGCCTACCTGAAGGGGAAGACCTCCACTTT | CASSLPEGEDLHF
- | TRBJ2-7 | TRBV12-3/TRBV12-4 | TRBD1 | TGTGCCAGCAGTCTCGTTGACAGGGGGACAGCCTACGAGCAGTACTTC | CASSLVDRGTAYEQYF
- | TRBJ2-5 | TRBV28 | TRBD1 | TGTGCCAGCAGTTTAACCAGACAGGGTTGGGCTCAGTACTTC | CASSLTRQGWAQYF
few | TRBJ2-1 | TRBV29-1 | TRBD2 | TGCAGCGTTGGACTAGCTCTTTTCAATGAGCAGTTCTTC | CSVGLALFNEQFF
- | TRBJ2-7 | TRBV4-1 | TRBD1 | TGCGCCAGCAGCCAAACCGTTACAGGGGGCTGGGAGCAGTACTTC | CASSQTVTGGWEQYF
few | TRBJ2-1 | TRBV29-1 | - | TGCAGCGTTGAAATTTTGGGGGGGGGCGTGGATGAGCAGTTCTTC | CSVEILGGGVDEQFF
- | TRBJ2-7 | TRBV7-6 | - | TGTGCCAGCAGCTTAGAACACTTAGGCACCTACGAGCAGTACTTC | CASSLEHLGTYEQYF
few | TRBJ2-7 | TRBV5-1 | - | TGCGCCAGCAGTTCAAGCTTCTCAGGGGACCTCTCCTACGAGCAGTACTTC | CASSSSFSGDLSYEQYF
- | TRBJ1-2 | TRBV12-5 | - | TGTGCTAGTGGTTTTACAGTTAATTATGGCTACACCTTC | CASGFTVNYGYTF
many | TRBJ2-3 | TRBV7-9 | - | TGTGCCAGCAGCTTTGGCACAGATACGCAGTATTTT | CASSFGTDTQYF
few | TRBJ2-2 | TRBV20-1 | TRBD2 | TGCAGTGCGGAGGGACTAGCGGTCAACACCGGGGAGCTGTTTTTT | CSAEGLAVNTGELFF
- | TRBJ2-5 | TRBV6-1 | TRBD1 | TGTGCCAGCAGGGCCCGGACAGGGACATACCTTGGAGAGACCCAGTACTTC | CASRARTGTYLGETQYF
few | TRBJ1-1 | TRBV29-1 | - | TGCAGCGTTGCGCGCGGGCAGGGATCTTTCTTT | CSVARGQGSFF
once | TRBJ2-4 | TRBV11-2 | - | TGTGCCAGCAGCTCGAGCACCCTAGCCAAAAACATTCAGTACTTC | CASSSSTLAKNIQYF
- | TRBJ2-1 | TRBV28 | - | TGTGCCAGCAGCCGGGGTGGGGCCTACAATGAGCAGTTCTTC | CASSRGGAYNEQFF
- | TRBJ2-2 | TRBV6-1 | TRBD1 | TGTGCCAGCAGCCCTGAGGGGGCCCACGGGGAGCTGTTTTTT | CASSPEGAHGELFF
few | TRBJ1-1 | TRBV4-1 | - | TGCGCCAGCAGCCCGACAGGCGGTAGGGCTTTCTTT | CASSPTGGRAFF
many | TRBJ1-1 | TRBV12-3/TRBV12-4 | - | TGTGCCAGCAGTTTTGGAGGGCCCGAAGCTTTCTTT | CASSFGGPEAFF
- | TRBJ2-3 | TRBV3-1 | TRBD2 | TGTGCCAGCAGCCCCTTTCCTAGCGGACTCACAGATACGCAGTATTTT | CASSPFPSGLTDTQYF
few | TRBJ2-2 | TRBV12-3/TRBV12-4 | - | TGTGCCAGCAGTTTAGGTGTGGGACCGTTCGGGGAGCTGTTTTTT | CASSLGVGPFGELFF
- | TRBJ2-5 | TRBV5-8 | - | TGTGCCAGCAGCTGGGTTGGGTCTTGGGATGAGACCCAGTACTTC | CASSWVGSWDETQYF
- | TRBJ2-1 | TRBV11-2 | TRBD2 | TGTGCCAGCAGCTTACACCTGGGAGGGGTCTCCTCCTACAATGAGCAGTTCTTC | CASSLHLGGVSSYNEQFF
- | TRBJ2-1 | TRBV5-1 | - | TGCGCCAGCAGCTTGACTGACTACAATGAGCAGTTCTTC | CASSLTDYNEQFF
- | TRBJ2-1 | TRBV4-1 | - | TGCGCCAGCAGCCAAGAGCCCGGGGGAGATGAGCAGTTCTTC | CASSQEPGGDEQFF
- | TRBJ2-1 | TRBV2 | - | TGTGCCAGCAGTGAAGCTCGGCACAATGAGCAGTTCTTC | CASSEARHNEQFF
- | TRBJ2-7 | TRBV9 | TRBD1 | TGTGCCAGCAGCGTAGGACAGGGACCCTACGAGCAGTACTTC | CASSVGQGPYEQYF
many | TRBJ2-3 | TRBV29-1 | - | TGCAGCGTTGTCCCCCTGGTCACAGATACGCAGTATTTT | CSVVPLVTDTQYF
many | TRBJ2-3 | TRBV12-3/TRBV12-4 | - | TGTGCCAGCAGTTCGGACTCGGGCACAGATACGCAGTATTTT | CASSSDSGTDTQYF
few | TRBJ2-5 | TRBV7-8 | TRBD2 | TGTGCCAGCAGCCCGGGACTAGCAGGAGAGACCCAGTACTTC | CASSPGLAGETQYF
- | TRBJ2-5 | TRBV12-3/TRBV12-4 | - | TGTGCCAGCAGCCCGCACTTAAGCGAGACCCAGTACTTC | CASSPHLSETQYF
few | TRBJ2-3 | TRBV11-2 | TRBD2 | TGTGCCAGCAGTTATAGCGGGTCCGGCACAGATACGCAGTATTTT | CASSYSGSGTDTQYF
- | TRBJ2-3 | TRBV20-1 | - | TGCAGTGCTAACGAGAGGATGGGCACAGATACGCAGTATTTT | CSANERMGTDTQYF
few | TRBJ2-7 | TRBV29-1 | - | TGCAGCGTTGAAGATAGACCGGCGGAGACAGCCAGATACGAGCAGTACTTC | CSVEDRPAETARYEQYF
few | TRBJ2-7 | TRBV29-1 | - | TGCAGCGTTGAGATCGGGCAGGGTACTTCCACCTACGAGCAGTACTTC | CSVEIGQGTSTYEQYF
few | TRBJ2-7 | TRBV12-3/TRBV12-4 | - | TGTGCCAGCAGCTTGCGGGACGATTACGGCTACGAGCAGTACTTC | CASSLRDDYGYEQYF
- | TRBJ2-1 | TRBV7-9 | TRBD2 | TGTGCCAGCAGCTCAACCGGGACTAGTCACAATGAGCAGTTCTTC | CASSSTGTSHNEQFF
- | TRBJ2-6 | TRBV4-1 | TRBD1 | TGCGCCAGCAGCCCCAGGGGACAGGGGGGCCCCGGGGCCAACGTCCTGACTTTC | CASSPRGQGGPGANVLTF
- | TRBJ1-1 | TRBV12-3/TRBV12-4 | - | TGTGCCAGCAAGGAAGGGGGTAACACTGAAGCTTTCTTT | CASKEGGNTEAFF
few | TRBJ2-5 | TRBV5-6 | - | TGTGCCAGCAGCTTGGCGGGGACTGAAGAGACCCAGTACTTC | CASSLAGTEETQYF
few | TRBJ2-7 | TRBV13 | - | TGTGCCAGCAGCCCTCGGCGGGATAGCAACTACGAGCAGTACTTC | CASSPRRDSNYEQYF
few | TRBJ1-4 | TRBV14 | - | TGTGCCAGCAGCCAAACCTCGGGCCCCCCACTGTTTTTT | CASSQTSGPPLFF
few | TRBJ2-5 | TRBV12-3/TRBV12-4 | - | TGTGCCAGCAGTTTGCCCGAGGTGGGAGAGACCCAGTACTTC | CASSLPEVGETQYF
- | TRBJ2-7 | TRBV7-6 | - | TGTGCCAGCAGCCCAGCGGAAGCCTACGAGCAGTACTTC | CASSPAEAYEQYF
- | TRBJ2-1 | TRBV5-6 | TRBD2 | TGTGCCAGCAGCTTCTTAGCGGGGGCTGTTGAGCAGTTCTTC | CASSFLAGAVEQFF
few | TRBJ2-3 | TRBV12-3/TRBV12-4 | - | TGTGCCAGCACCCCAGGGGACAGCACAGATACGCAGTATTTT | CASTPGDSTDTQYF
- | TRBJ2-7 | TRBV29-1 | - | TGCAGCGTTGAAGTGCCCAGCGTTTTCCGCTACGAGCAGTACTTC | CSVEVPSVFRYEQYF